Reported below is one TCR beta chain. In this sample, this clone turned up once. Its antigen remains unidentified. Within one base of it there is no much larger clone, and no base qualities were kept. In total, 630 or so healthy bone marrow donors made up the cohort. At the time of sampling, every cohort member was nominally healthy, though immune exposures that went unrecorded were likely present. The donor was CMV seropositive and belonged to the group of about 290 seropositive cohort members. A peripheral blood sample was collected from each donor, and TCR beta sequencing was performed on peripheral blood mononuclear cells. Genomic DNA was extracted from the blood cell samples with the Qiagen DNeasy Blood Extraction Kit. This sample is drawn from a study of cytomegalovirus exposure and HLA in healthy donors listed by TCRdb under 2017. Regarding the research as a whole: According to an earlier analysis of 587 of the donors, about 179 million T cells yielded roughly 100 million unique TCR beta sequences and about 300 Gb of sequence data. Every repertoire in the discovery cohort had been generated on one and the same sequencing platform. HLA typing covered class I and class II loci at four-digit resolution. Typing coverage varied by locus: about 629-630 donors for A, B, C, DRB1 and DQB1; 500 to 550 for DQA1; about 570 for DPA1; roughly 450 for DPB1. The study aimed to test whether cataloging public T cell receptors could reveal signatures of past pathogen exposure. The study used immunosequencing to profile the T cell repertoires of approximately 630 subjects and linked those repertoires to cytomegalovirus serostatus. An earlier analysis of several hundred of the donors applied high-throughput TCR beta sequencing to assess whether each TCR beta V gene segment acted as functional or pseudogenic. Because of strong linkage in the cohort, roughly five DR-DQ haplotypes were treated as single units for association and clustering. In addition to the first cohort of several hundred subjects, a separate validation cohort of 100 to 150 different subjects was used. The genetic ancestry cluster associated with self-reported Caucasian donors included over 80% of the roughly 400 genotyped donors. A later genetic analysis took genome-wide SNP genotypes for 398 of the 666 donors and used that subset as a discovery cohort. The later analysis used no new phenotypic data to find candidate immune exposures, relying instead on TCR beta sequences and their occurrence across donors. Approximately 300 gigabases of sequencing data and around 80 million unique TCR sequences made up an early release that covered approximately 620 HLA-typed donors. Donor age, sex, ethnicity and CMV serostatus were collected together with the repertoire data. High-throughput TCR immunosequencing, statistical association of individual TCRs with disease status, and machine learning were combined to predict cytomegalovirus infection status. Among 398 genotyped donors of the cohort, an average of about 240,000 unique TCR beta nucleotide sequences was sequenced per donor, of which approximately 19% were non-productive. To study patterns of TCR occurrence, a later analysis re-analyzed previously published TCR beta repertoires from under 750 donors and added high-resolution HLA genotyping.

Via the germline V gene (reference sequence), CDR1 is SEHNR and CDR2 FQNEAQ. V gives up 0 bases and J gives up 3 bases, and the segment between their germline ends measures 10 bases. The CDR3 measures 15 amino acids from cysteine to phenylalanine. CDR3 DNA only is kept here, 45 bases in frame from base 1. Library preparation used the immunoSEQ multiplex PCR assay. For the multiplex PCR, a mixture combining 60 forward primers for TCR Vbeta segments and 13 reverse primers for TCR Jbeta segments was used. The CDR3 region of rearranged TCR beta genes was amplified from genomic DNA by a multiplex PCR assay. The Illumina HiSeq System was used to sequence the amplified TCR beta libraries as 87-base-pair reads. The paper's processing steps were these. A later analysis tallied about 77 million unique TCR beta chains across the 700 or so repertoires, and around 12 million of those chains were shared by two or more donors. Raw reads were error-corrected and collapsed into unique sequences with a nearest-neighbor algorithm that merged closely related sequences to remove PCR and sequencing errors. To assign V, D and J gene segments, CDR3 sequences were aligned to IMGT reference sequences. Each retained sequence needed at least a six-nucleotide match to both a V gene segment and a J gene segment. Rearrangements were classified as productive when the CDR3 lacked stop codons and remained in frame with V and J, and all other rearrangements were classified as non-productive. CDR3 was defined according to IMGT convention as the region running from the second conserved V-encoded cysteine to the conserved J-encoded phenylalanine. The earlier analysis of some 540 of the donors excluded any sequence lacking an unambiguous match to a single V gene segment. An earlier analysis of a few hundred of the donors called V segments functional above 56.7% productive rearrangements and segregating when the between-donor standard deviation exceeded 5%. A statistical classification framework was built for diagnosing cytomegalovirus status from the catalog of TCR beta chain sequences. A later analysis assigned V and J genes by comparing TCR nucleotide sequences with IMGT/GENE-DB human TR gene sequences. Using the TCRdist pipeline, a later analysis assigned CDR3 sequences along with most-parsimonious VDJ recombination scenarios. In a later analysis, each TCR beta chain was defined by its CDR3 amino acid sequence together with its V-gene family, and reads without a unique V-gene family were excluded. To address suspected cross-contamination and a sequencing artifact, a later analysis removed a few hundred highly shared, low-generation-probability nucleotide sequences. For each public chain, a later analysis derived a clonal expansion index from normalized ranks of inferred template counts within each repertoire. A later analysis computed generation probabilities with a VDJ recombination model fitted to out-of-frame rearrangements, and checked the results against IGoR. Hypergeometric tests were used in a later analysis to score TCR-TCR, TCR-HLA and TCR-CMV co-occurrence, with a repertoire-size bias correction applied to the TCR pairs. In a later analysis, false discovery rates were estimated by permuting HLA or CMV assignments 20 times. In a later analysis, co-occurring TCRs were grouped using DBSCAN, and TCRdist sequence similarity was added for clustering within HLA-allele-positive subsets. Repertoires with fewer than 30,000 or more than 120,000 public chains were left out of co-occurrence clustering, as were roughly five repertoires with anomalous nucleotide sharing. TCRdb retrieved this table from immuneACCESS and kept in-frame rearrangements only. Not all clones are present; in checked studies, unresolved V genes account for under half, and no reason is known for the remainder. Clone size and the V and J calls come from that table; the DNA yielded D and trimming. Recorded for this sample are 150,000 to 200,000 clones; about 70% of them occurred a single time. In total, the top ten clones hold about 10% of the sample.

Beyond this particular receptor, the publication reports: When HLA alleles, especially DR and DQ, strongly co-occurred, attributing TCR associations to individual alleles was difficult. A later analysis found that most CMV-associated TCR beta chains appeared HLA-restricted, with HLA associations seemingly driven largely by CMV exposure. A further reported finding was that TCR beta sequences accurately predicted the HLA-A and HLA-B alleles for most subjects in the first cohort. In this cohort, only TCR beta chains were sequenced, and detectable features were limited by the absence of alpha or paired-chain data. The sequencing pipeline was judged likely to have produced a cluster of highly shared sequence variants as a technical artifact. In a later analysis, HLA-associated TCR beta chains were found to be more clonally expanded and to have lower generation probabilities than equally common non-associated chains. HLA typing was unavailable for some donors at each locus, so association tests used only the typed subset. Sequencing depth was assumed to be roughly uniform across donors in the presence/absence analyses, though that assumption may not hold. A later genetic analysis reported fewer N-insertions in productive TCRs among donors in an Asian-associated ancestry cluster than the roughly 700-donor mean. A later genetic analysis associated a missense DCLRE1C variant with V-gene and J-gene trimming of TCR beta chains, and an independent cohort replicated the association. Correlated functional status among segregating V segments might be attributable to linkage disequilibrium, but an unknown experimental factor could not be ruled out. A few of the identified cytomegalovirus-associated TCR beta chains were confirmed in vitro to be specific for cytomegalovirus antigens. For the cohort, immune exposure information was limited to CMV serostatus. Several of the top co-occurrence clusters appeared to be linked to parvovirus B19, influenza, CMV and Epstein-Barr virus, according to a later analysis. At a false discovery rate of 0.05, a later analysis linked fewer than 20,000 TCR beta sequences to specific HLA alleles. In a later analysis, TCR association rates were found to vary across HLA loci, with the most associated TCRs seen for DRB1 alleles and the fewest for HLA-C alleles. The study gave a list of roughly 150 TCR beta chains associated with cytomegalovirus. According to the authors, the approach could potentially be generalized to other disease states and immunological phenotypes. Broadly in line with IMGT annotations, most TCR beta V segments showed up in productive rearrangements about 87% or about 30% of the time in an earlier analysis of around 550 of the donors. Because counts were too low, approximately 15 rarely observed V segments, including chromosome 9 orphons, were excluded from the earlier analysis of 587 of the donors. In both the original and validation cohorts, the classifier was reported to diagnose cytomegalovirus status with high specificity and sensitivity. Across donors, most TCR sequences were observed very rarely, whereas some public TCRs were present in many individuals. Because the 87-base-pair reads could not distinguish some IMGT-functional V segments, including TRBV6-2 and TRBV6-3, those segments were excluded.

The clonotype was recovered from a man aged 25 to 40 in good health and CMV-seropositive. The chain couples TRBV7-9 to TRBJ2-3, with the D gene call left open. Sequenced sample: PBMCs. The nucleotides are TGTGCCAGCAGCTTAGCGATAACAGTGACAGATACGCAGTATTTT. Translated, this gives CASSLAITVTDTQYF.